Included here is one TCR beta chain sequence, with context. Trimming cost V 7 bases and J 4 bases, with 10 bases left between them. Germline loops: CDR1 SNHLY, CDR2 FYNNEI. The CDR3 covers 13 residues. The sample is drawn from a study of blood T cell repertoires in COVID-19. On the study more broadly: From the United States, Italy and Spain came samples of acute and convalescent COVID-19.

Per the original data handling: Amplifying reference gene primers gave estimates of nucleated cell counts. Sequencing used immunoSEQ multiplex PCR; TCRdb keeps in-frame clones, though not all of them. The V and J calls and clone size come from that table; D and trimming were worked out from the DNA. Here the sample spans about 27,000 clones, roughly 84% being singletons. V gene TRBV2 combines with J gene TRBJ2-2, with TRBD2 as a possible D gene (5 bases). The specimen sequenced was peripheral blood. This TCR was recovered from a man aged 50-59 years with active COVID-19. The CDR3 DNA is TGTGCCAGCATACTACTAGGCACCGGGGAGCTGTTTTTT. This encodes CASILLGTGELFF.